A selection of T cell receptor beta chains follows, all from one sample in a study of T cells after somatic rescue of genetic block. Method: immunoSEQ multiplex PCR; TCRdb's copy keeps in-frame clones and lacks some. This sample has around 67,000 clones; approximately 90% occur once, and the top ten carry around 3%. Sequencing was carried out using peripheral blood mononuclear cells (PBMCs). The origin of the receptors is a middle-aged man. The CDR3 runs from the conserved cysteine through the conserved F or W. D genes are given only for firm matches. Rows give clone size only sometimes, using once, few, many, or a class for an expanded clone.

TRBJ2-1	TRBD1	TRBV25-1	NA	TGTGCCAGCAGTGAGGGACAGGGGCCCTACAATGAGCAGTTCTTC	CASSEGQGPYNEQFF
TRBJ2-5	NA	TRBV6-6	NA	TGTGCCAGCAGTTACTCGGGTCTGGGCGCCGAGACCCAGTACTTC	CASSYSGLGAETQYF
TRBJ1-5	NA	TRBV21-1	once	TGTGCCAGCAGCAAAGTAAGGACAGGGGATAGTCAGCCCCAGCATTTT	CASSKVRTGDSQPQHF
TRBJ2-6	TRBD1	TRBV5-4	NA	TGTGCCAGCAGCTTGGGGGGACAGGCGGCCAACGTCCTGACTTTC	CASSLGGQAANVLTF
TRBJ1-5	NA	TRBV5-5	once	TGTGCCAGCAGCTTGGTTTCAGGGGCCGATCAGCCCCAGCATTTT	CASSLVSGADQPQHF
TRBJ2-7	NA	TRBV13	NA	TGTGCCAGCAGCTTGAAGGTTTGGTACGAGCAGTACTTC	CASSLKVWYEQYF
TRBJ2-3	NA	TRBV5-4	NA	TGTGCCAGCAGCTTGGGACCGGTCACAGATACGCAGTATTTT	CASSLGPVTDTQYF
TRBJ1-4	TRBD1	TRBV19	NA	TGTGCCAGTAGTGGCCCGACAGGGGGGAATGAAAAACTGTTTTTT	CASSGPTGGNEKLFF
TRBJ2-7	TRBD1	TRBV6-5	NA	TGTGCCAGCAGTCCCGGGACAGGGTCCTACGAGCAGTACTTC	CASSPGTGSYEQYF
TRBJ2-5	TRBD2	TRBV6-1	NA	TGTGCCAGCAGTCAAGGGGGACTAGCGGGGAAAGAGACCCAGTACTTC	CASSQGGLAGKETQYF